A selection of T cell receptor beta chains follows, all from one sample in a study of cytomegalovirus exposure and HLA in healthy donors. The repertoire was sequenced with immunoSEQ multiplex PCR; TCRdb's copy has only in-frame clones and lacks some. The table has 85,000 to 130,000 clones, more than 75% seen once. The sample consisted of PBMCs. The receptors stem from a woman in her forties or fifties in good health and CMV-seropositive. Each CDR3 is given with its conserved first and last residue. D genes are given only for firm matches. Where a row states a size, it is once, few, many or the class of an expanded clone; other rows omit it.

>TRBD1|-|TRBJ1-5|TRBV2
CASMYRDRGNQPQHF
TGTGCCAGCATGTACCGGGACAGAGGCAATCAGCCCCAGCATTTT
>TRBD1|-|TRBJ1-5|TRBV5-8
CASSATGVYSNQPQHF
TGTGCCAGCAGCGCGACAGGGGTTTATAGCAATCAGCCCCAGCATTTT
>-|-|TRBJ2-1|TRBV28
CASSPGNAYNEQFF
TGTGCCAGCAGTCCAGGCAACGCCTACAATGAGCAGTTCTTC
>TRBD2|-|TRBJ2-5|TRBV6-1
CASSDYRNGGAGETQYF
TGTGCCAGCAGTGATTACCGGAACGGGGGGGCTGGAGAGACCCAGTACTTC
>-|once|TRBJ2-4|TRBV19
CASSPRVTLAKNIQYF
TGTGCCAGTAGCCCCCGGGTAACTCTAGCCAAAAACATTCAGTACTTC
>-|-|TRBJ1-1|TRBV7-6
CASSSTGRNTEAFF
TGTGCCAGCAGCTCAACAGGGAGGAACACTGAAGCTTTCTTT
>-|-|TRBJ1-2|TRBV6-6
CASSLPDGYTF
TGTGCCAGCAGCCTCCCCGATGGCTACACCTTC
>-|-|TRBJ1-5|TRBV5-6
CASSFWRQNNQPQHF
TGTGCCAGCAGCTTTTGGCGACAGAACAATCAGCCCCAGCATTTT
>-|-|TRBJ1-1|TRBV5-1
CASSPIVATEAFF
TGCGCCAGCAGCCCTATCGTTGCCACTGAAGCTTTCTTT
>TRBD2|-|TRBJ2-2|TRBV19
CASRFGRTSDRNTGELFF
TGTGCCAGTAGGTTCGGTCGGACTAGCGATAGGAACACCGGGGAGCTGTTTTTT
>-|-|TRBJ2-2|TRBV5-4
CASSLEGVGKRNTGELFF
TGTGCCAGCAGCTTGGAGGGGGTTGGAAAAAGGAACACCGGGGAGCTGTTTTTT
>-|few|TRBJ1-1|TRBV5-1
CASSWTGSGTEAFF
TGCGCCAGCAGCTGGACGGGGTCGGGCACTGAAGCTTTCTTT
>TRBD1|-|TRBJ1-2|TRBV5-6
CASSAGTGLYGYTF
TGTGCCAGCAGCGCCGGGACAGGGCTCTATGGCTACACCTTC
>-|-|TRBJ1-3|TRBV5-8
CASNWGAGNTIYF
TGTGCCAGCAACTGGGGAGCTGGAAACACCATATATTTT
>-|-|TRBJ1-4|TRBV19
CASSIGQGNEKLFF
TGTGCCAGTAGTATTGGCCAGGGTAATGAAAAACTGTTTTTT
>TRBD1|-|TRBJ1-2|TRBV5-1
CASGPGTARIVTF
TGCGCCAGCGGCCCCGGGACAGCCCGTATAGTAACCTTC
>TRBD1|-|TRBJ2-6|TRBV4-1
CASSQGIPGQELLGGGANVLTF
TGCGCCAGCAGCCAAGGGATACCGGGACAGGAGCTCCTGGGGGGAGGGGCCAACGTCCTGACTTTC
>TRBD1|-|TRBJ2-7|TRBV10-3
CATRDSSGGEQYF
TGTGCCACTAGGGACAGCTCGGGCGGGGAGCAGTACTTC
>TRBD1|few|TRBJ1-4|TRBV19
CASSDRGRDEKLFF
TGTGCCAGTTCCGACAGGGGGCGGGATGAAAAACTGTTTTTT
>-|-|TRBJ1-2|TRBV30
CAWTRLPSGNYGYTF
TGTGCCTGGACTAGGTTACCGTCCGGGAACTATGGCTACACCTTC
>-|-|TRBJ1-5|TRBV7-2
CASSFPGQPQHF
TGTGCCAGCAGCTTCCCCGGTCAGCCCCAGCATTTT
>-|-|TRBJ2-7|TRBV4-3
CASSQDKQGYEQYF
TGCGCCAGCAGCCAAGATAAACAGGGCTACGAGCAGTACTTC
>-|-|TRBJ2-5|TRBV5-1
CASSISGTQETQYF
TGCGCCAGCAGTATTTCGGGAACACAAGAGACCCAGTACTTC
>TRBD1|-|TRBJ1-2|TRBV18
CASSPKTISPGTGVGYGYTF
TGTGCCAGCTCACCAAAGACGATAAGTCCCGGGACAGGGGTCGGCTATGGCTACACCTTC
>-|-|TRBJ1-2|TRBV6-1
CVSSEIAEANYGYTF
TGTGTCAGCAGTGAAATAGCAGAGGCTAACTATGGCTACACCTTC
>TRBD1|-|TRBJ2-7|TRBV7-9
CASSPGQGVDEQYF
TGTGCCAGCAGCCCGGGACAGGGCGTCGACGAGCAGTACTTC
>-|-|TRBJ1-3|TRBV27
CASSPGWSNTIYF
TGTGCCAGCAGTCCAGGGTGGTCGAACACCATATATTTT
>-|-|TRBJ1-2|TRBV14
CASSHARGFYGYTF
TGTGCCAGCAGCCACGCCAGGGGCTTCTATGGCTACACCTTC
>TRBD1|-|TRBJ2-5|TRBV7-9
CASGGQTEETQYF
TGTGCCAGCGGGGGACAGACCGAAGAGACCCAGTACTTC
>TRBD1|-|TRBJ2-1|TRBV28
CASSFGQGRVAVKQINEQFF
TGTGCCAGCAGTTTTGGACAGGGGAGGGTAGCTGTGAAACAAATCAATGAGCAGTTCTTC
>-|-|TRBJ1-1|TRBV10-3
CASRKGGEHLVAFF
TGTGCCTCGAGGAAGGGAGGGGAACATCTAGTAGCTTTCTTT
>-|-|TRBJ1-6|TRBV15
CATSAQGNNEALHF
TGTGCCACCAGCGCACAGGGCAACAATGAGGCCCTCCACTTT
>TRBD2|-|TRBJ2-7|TRBV13
CASSLSSGGGTRYEQYF
TGTGCCAGCAGCTTATCATCCGGCGGGGGGACGCGCTACGAGCAGTACTTC
>TRBD1|-|TRBJ1-2|TRBV5-1
CASSADRGPVGYTF
TGCGCCAGCAGCGCCGACAGGGGGCCGGTTGGCTACACCTTC
>TRBD1|-|TRBJ2-3|TRBV7-6
CASSQTGTGDDTQYF
TGTGCCAGCAGCCAAACCGGGACAGGGGATGATACGCAGTATTTT
>TRBD1|-|TRBJ2-5|TRBV5-1
CASSWGTEETQYF
TGCGCCAGCAGCTGGGGGACAGAGGAGACCCAGTACTTC
>-|-|TRBJ1-2|TRBV11-2
CASSLAPTGFYGYTF
TGTGCCAGCAGCTTAGCCCCAACAGGATTCTATGGCTACACCTTC
>-|-|TRBJ2-2|TRBV7-2
CASSLGGMGSGELFF
TGTGCCAGCAGCTTGGGGGGAATGGGGTCCGGGGAGCTGTTTTTT
>-|-|TRBJ1-5|TRBV5-8
CASSFRQIHQPQHF
TGTGCCAGCAGCTTTCGACAGATCCATCAGCCCCAGCATTTT
>-|-|TRBJ2-4|TRBV18
CASSLRQNPLAKNIQYF
TGTGCCAGCTCACTAAGACAGAATCCACTAGCCAAAAACATTCAGTACTTC
>TRBD2|-|TRBJ2-3|TRBV30
CASTTSAGGDTQYF
TGTGCCTCTACGACTAGCGCCGGTGGGGATACGCAGTATTTT
>-|-|TRBJ2-7|TRBV20-1
CSADDYEQYF
TGCAGTGCTGATGACTACGAGCAGTACTTC
>-|many|TRBJ2-1|TRBV19
CASSILVRGGHEQFF
TGTGCCAGTAGTATTTTGGTTAGGGGGGGACATGAGCAGTTCTTC
>TRBD1|-|TRBJ1-2|TRBV27
CASSPGDREKGYTF
TGTGCCAGCAGCCCTGGAGACAGGGAAAAAGGCTACACCTTC
>TRBD1|-|TRBJ2-7|TRBV7-9
CASSRPGQGFNYEQYF
TGTGCCAGCAGTCGTCCGGGACAGGGTTTTAATTACGAGCAGTACTTC
>-|-|TRBJ1-2|TRBV6-5
CASRAGVRWGYTF
TGTGCCAGCAGGGCGGGGGTCCGCTGGGGCTACACCTTC
>-|-|TRBJ1-1|TRBV5-1
CASMAGTNTEAFF
TGCGCCAGCATGGCGGGGACGAACACTGAAGCTTTCTTT
>-|-|TRBJ1-3|TRBV4-3
CASSQEQANSGNTIYF
TGCGCCAGCAGCCAAGAGCAGGCCAACTCTGGAAACACCATATATTTT
>-|-|TRBJ1-2|TRBV6-6
CASTLDRRSNYGYTF
TGTGCCAGCACCCTCGACAGACGCTCTAACTATGGCTACACCTTC
>-|-|TRBJ1-2|TRBV27
CASSPLLGLWGYTF
TGTGCCAGCAGTCCTCTTCTGGGGCTATGGGGCTACACCTTC
>-|-|TRBJ1-1|TRBV19
CASRRDNMNTEAFF
TGTGCCAGTAGGAGGGACAACATGAACACTGAAGCTTTCTTT
>-|few|TRBJ1-4|TRBV5-4
CASSSRGKDEKLFF
TGTGCCAGCAGCTCAAGGGGGAAGGATGAAAAACTGTTTTTT
>TRBD2|once|TRBJ2-3|TRBV7-8
CASSLDAGGRSDTQYF
TGTGCCAGCAGCTTAGACGCGGGGGGGAGGTCAGATACGCAGTATTTT
>TRBD1|-|TRBJ1-2|TRBV7-2
CASRRQGQGGYGYTF
TGTGCCAGCAGGCGTCAAGGACAGGGAGGCTATGGCTACACCTTC
>TRBD1|-|TRBJ1-4|TRBV11-2
CASSFGGGGEKLFF
TGTGCCAGCAGCTTTGGAGGGGGCGGGGAAAAACTGTTTTTT
>-|-|TRBJ2-7|TRBV9
CASSATGTEYEQYF
TGTGCCAGCAGCGCAACCGGGACTGAGTACGAGCAGTACTTC
>TRBD1|few|TRBJ1-4|TRBV27
CASRETGGGNEKLFF
TGTGCCAGCAGGGAAACAGGGGGCGGTAATGAAAAACTGTTTTTT
>-|-|TRBJ2-5|TRBV9
CASSVGQGDWETQYF
TGTGCCAGCAGCGTAGGGCAGGGTGATTGGGAGACCCAGTACTTC
>TRBD1|-|TRBJ2-7|TRBV6-5
CASSLYTGQGYEQYF
TGTGCCAGCAGTTTATATACGGGACAGGGCTACGAGCAGTACTTC
>-|few|TRBJ1-1|TRBV19
CASRWAMNTEAFF
TGTGCCAGCAGGTGGGCTATGAACACTGAAGCTTTCTTT